Listed below are T cell receptor beta chains from one sample, sequenced in a study of blood T cells in healthy people across ages. Using its own MiXCR run on the 5' RACE reads, TCRdb lists one record per CDR3 protein. The sample records more than 800,000 distinct CDR3 sequences, 29% being singletons. The sequenced sample was blood. These receptors were collected from a woman older than 75 in good health. CDR3s include the opening cysteine and the closing phenylalanine or tryptophan. Each record gives: J gene, V gene, clone size, D gene, CDR3 protein, CDR3 DNA. A D gene is named only where the DNA matches it firmly. Clone size is given for some rows only: seen once, a few or many times, or a class if the clone is expanded.

>TRBJ2-1|TRBV11-3|few|TRBD2
CASSSRLAGAQTYNEQFF
TGTGCCAGCAGCTCCCGACTAGCGGGGGCCCAAACCTACAATGAGCAGTTCTTC
>TRBJ1-6|TRBV12-3/TRBV12-4|few|TRBD1
CASSWIGGGNTPLHF
TGTGCCAGCAGTTGGATTGGAGGGGGCAATACACCCCTCCACTTT
>TRBJ2-1|TRBV24-1|many|-
CATSGPGNNEQFF
TGTGCCACCAGTGGTCCGGGCAACAATGAGCAGTTCTTC
>TRBJ2-3|TRBV11-2|few|TRBD1
CASSLVLGGDTQYF
TGTGCCAGCAGCTTAGTCTTAGGGGGCGATACGCAGTATTTT
>TRBJ1-2|TRBV3-1|many|-
CASSQTGSTSGYTF
TGTGCCAGCAGCCAAACGGGGTCTACTTCTGGCTACACCTTC
>TRBJ1-1|TRBV4-2|many|TRBD1
CASRYSDRGGTEAFF
TGTGCCAGCAGATACTCGGACAGGGGAGGCACTGAAGCTTTCTTT
>TRBJ2-3|TRBV6-2/TRBV6-3|many|-
CASRMASSPDTQYF
TGTGCCAGCAGAATGGCTAGCTCCCCAGATACGCAGTATTTT
>TRBJ2-4|TRBV11-2|many|-
CASSVHRLAKNIQYF
TGTGCCAGCAGCGTACATAGATTAGCCAAAAACATTCAGTACTTC
>TRBJ2-7|TRBV27|-|-
CASALIPGQIYNEQYF
TGTGCCAGCGCACTAATACCAGGACAGATCTACAATGAGCAGTACTTC
>TRBJ2-5|TRBV5-1|many|-
CASSLVTGQETQYF
TGTGCCAGCAGTTTAGTGACAGGCCAAGAGACCCAGTACTTC
>TRBJ2-2|TRBV7-9|few|-
CASSPVKGNTGELFF
TGTGCCAGCAGTCCGGTCAAAGGGAACACCGGGGAGCTGTTTTTT
>TRBJ2-7|TRBV20-1|-|TRBD1
CSARVDRDYEQYF
TGCAGTGCTAGAGTAGACAGGGATTACGAGCAGTACTTC
>TRBJ2-3|TRBV18|many|TRBD1
CASSPPDRYTDTQYF
TGTGCCAGCTCACCACCGGACAGGTACACAGATACGCAGTATTTT
>TRBJ2-3|TRBV20-1|many|-
CSAREGGGSSTDTQYF
TGCAGTGCTAGAGAAGGGGGGGGATCTAGCACAGATACGCAGTATTTT
>TRBJ2-1|TRBV5-1|many|TRBD1
CASSLGQGYNEQFF
TGCGCCAGCAGCTTGGGACAGGGTTACAATGAGCAGTTCTTC